This entry lists 14 T cell receptor beta chains sequenced from one sample in a study of shared clonotypes between healthy human individuals. The protocol was immunoSEQ multiplex PCR, while the TCRdb copy is restricted to in-frame clones and leaves out a portion. The table lists 1.6 million or so clones, about 98.5% of them singletons. The source material was naive CD4+ T cells sorted from blood. Documented subset: CD45RA+ positively selected. These receptors all come from a man aged 25-45 years in good health.

The chain combines TRBV5-1 with TRBJ2-1; the D is unclear. Germline lookup yields CDR1 SGHRS and CDR2 YFSETQ. V shed 3 bases and J shed 0 bases, with 16 bases lying between them. CDR3 length: 17 residues. As DNA, the CDR3 is TGCGCCAGCAGCTATATTCCGGGCGCCAGCTCCTACAATGAGCAGTTCTTC. Translated: CASSYIPGASSYNEQFF.

The V call is TRBV18, the J call TRBJ2-7, with 10 nucleotides matching TRBD2. The CDR3 spans 15 residues. Looked up from germline, CDR1 is KGHSH and CDR2 is LQKENI. V lost 2 bases and J lost 4; bases outside the gene matches: 5. The CDR3 region has the DNA TGTGCCAGCTCACCAACTAGCGGGGCCTATTACGAGCAGTACTTC. Translation: CASSPTSGAYYEQYF.

The V and J genes are TRBV28 and TRBJ2-1, with D unresolved. V lost 2 bases and J lost 6, with 5 bases in between. Germline-derived CDR1 and CDR2 are MDHEN and SYDVKM. This CDR3 region has 12 residues. The CDR3 loop is CASSLGGNEQFF. For the CDR3, the DNA is TGTGCCAGCAGTTTAGGCGGCAATGAGCAGTTCTTC. Filled out from reference TRBV28 and TRBJ2-1, the complete variable domain reads DVKVTQSSRYLVKRTGEKVFLECVQDMDHENMFWYRQDPGLGLRLIYFSYDVKMKEKGDIPEGYSVSREKKERFSLILESASTNQTSMYLCASSLGGNEQFFGPGTRLTVL.

This sequence joins TRBV7-9 and TRBJ2-2, with a weak D call TRBD1 (6 bases). The CDR3 covers 15 residues. The V end was cut by 4 bases, the J end by 5 bases, with 14 bases between. In germline, CDR1 is SEHNR, CDR2 FQNEAQ (reference sequence). The DNA of the CDR3 is TGTGCCAGCAGCTCAAAGGGGGTTTCTACCGGGGAGCTGTTTTTT. Translation gives CASSSKGVSTGELFF.

This clone was counted once. The genes are TRBV7-2 and TRBJ1-1; tentative D call: TRBD1 (5 bases). The CDR3 sequence is 15 residues long. Looked up from germline, CDR1 is SGHTA and CDR2 is FQGNSA. The V and J ends lost 0 bases and 6 bases respectively, with 14 bases between them. The CDR3 loop is CASSLARGGSAEAFF. The CDR3 bases are TGTGCCAGCAGCTTAGCGCGGGGGGGATCGGCTGAAGCTTTCTTT.

For this clone: This specimen includes other DNA sequences encoding the same CDR3. The chain recombines TRBV5-1 with TRBJ2-7; the D call may be TRBD1 or TRBD2 (6 bases each). The CDR3 consists of 14 residues. With 5 bases removed from V and 1 base from J, the gap between germline ends came to 13 bases. The V gene's germline CDR1 is SGHRS and CDR2 YFSETQ. CDR3 bases: TGCGCCAGCAGTGTCAAGGGGGGATCCTACGAGCAGTACTTC. Residues: CASSVKGGSYEQYF.

The genes are TRBV30 and TRBJ1-5, with TRBD1 as a possible D gene (5 bases). Germline loops: CDR1 GTSNPN, CDR2 SVGIG (reference sequence). Trimming pared 0 bases from V and 6 bases from J, leaving 15 bases between. The CDR3 covers 15 residues. CDR3 sequence (DNA): TGTGCCTGGAGTGTAGGGGTAGGGACGGGTCAGCCCCAGCATTTT. As protein: CAWSVGVGTGQPQHF.

The chain combines TRBV29-1 with TRBJ2-7; 10 bases map to TRBD1. CDR1 and CDR2 from the germline V gene are SQVTM and ANQGSEA. V was pared by 6 bases and J by 5 bases, with 7 bases of the junction left unmatched. There are 13 residues in the CDR3. The CDR3 DNA sequence: TGCAGCGTCGCCCGGGGGACAGGGGACGAGCAGTACTTC. Its translation is CSVARGTGDEQYF.

CDR3 in amino acids: CASSIPGTRRVTEAFF. Written as DNA, the CDR3 is TGTGCCAGTAGTATCCCCGGGACGCGTAGGGTCACTGAAGCTTTCTTT. The rearrangement links TRBV19 to TRBJ1-1; D perhaps matches TRBD1 (5 bases). CDR3 length: 16 amino acids. Germline V lookup: CDR1 LNHDA, CDR2 SQIVND (reference sequence). V was trimmed by 3 bases and J by 4 bases, leaving 18 bases between them.

The rearrangement uses TRBV21-1 and TRBJ2-4; TRBD2, the table's D call, lacks a check against the DNA. TRBV21-1 is a pseudogene segment. CDR3 length: 17 amino acids. CDR3 in DNA: TGTGCCAGCAGCAACTCGGGTCCGGAGGGGCCGTCGAACATTCAGTACTTC. Amino acid sequence: CASSNSGPEGPSNIQYF.

A word on this clone: Other nucleotide sequences from this sample produce the same CDR3. The rearrangement joins TRBV6-1 to TRBJ2-5; TRBD1 is a possible D gene (5 bases). CDR3 length: 13 residues. V shed 5 bases and J shed 4 bases, with 11 bases lying between them. The germline gives CDR1 MNHNS, CDR2 SASEGT. The CDR3 DNA reads TGTGCCAGCAGTACAGACAGAGGAGAGACCCAGTACTTC. Residues: CASSTDRGETQYF.

CDR3 sequence (DNA): TGCGCCAGCAGCACCACTAGGGGTCACGGCTACACCTTC. This encodes CASSTTRGHGYTF. This chain uses TRBV5-1 with TRBJ1-2, with a tentative D call TRBD1 (5 bases). Trimming took off 4 bases at V and 8 bases at J, with 15 bases between the two ends. The CDR3 loop spans 13 amino acids. Germline loops: CDR1 SGHRS, CDR2 YFSETQ.

This clone has just one count. The CDR3: CASSLTRTSGSANEQFF. The DNA of the CDR3 is TGTGCCAGCAGCTTAACTCGGACTAGCGGGAGCGCTAATGAGCAGTTCTTC. The chain links TRBV7-3 to TRBJ2-1, with 13 bases aligning to TRBD2. The CDR3 runs 17 residues. The germline V gene encodes CDR1 SGHTA and CDR2 FQGTGA. After removal of 0 bases from V and 7 bases from J, the junction contained 6 bases not matched to a gene.

The chain carries TRBV6-6 and TRBJ1-6; TRBD1 matches at 9 bases. This CDR3 is 15 amino acids long. Germline trimming cut 4 bases from V and 9 bases from J; bases unmatched to any gene: 7. Germline CDR1 is MNHNY and CDR2 is SVGAGI (reference sequence). CDR3 sequence reads: CASSSTGGAGSPLHF. The DNA for the CDR3 is TGTGCCAGCAGTTCTACAGGGGGCGCAGGTTCACCCCTCCACTTT.